These 9 T cell receptor beta chains were sequenced from one sample in a study of OX40 agonist ivuxolimab in advanced cancers. Using immunoSEQ multiplex PCR, the repertoire was profiled, and TCRdb retains in-frame clones only, with some absent. The sample lists 75,000 to 95,000 clones; around 92% were seen once. This specimen consisted of CD4+ or CD8+ T cells sorted from blood, obtained in a trial of the OX40 agonist ivuxolimab. The receptors were sampled from an adult with an advanced solid tumor such as melanoma, head and neck, liver or kidney cancer.

The J gene is TRBJ1-1, the V gene TRBV11-3; 7 positions match TRBD1. The CDR3 loop spans 16 amino acids. V gave up 4 bases and J gave up 2 bases; unmatched junction bases: 10. The V gene's germline CDR1 is SGHNT and CDR2 YENEEA. This CDR3 is CASSSRQGSRNTEAFF. CDR3 DNA sequence: TGTGCCAGCAGCTCCAGACAGGGTTCGAGAAACACTGAAGCTTTCTTT.

The V and J genes are TRBV5-1 and TRBJ2-3, with no clear D. The V end lost 2 bases, the J end lost 1 base, and 2 bases lay between the germline ends. Per germline, CDR1 SGHRS and CDR2 YFSETQ. There are 12 residues in the CDR3. CDR3 protein: CASSFGTDTQYF. The CDR3 coding sequence is TGCGCCAGCAGCTTCGGCACAGATACGCAGTATTTT.

The chain links TRBV2 to TRBJ1-2, with TRBD1 matching 8 bases. CDR1 and CDR2 (germline): SNHLY, FYNNEI. The CDR3 contains 14 residues. The V gene end was trimmed by 8 bases and the J gene end by 4 bases; junction bases not matched to a gene: 9. The chain's CDR3 is CASRQGMSFYGYTF. CDR3 DNA sequence: TGTGCCAGCCGACAGGGGATGTCTTTCTATGGCTACACCTTC.

This chain connects TRBV14 to TRBJ2-3, with TRBD2 matching 9 bases. CDR1 and CDR2 (germline): SGHDN, FVKESK. This CDR3 has 16 amino acids. The ends lost 0 bases at V and 6 bases at J; junction bases unmatched: 7. The CDR3 loop reads CASSQDKREALDTQYF. CDR3 bases: TGTGCCAGCAGCCAAGATAAGCGGGAGGCCCTGGATACGCAGTATTTT.

J is TRBJ2-1 and V is TRBV29-1; 11 nucleotides agree with TRBD2. Germline-derived CDR1 and CDR2 are SQVTM and ANQGSEA. With 5 bases clipped from V and 5 bases from J, the junction kept 8 bases outside the gene matches. The CDR3 runs 15 residues. CDR3 residues: CSVSPRLAGNNEQFF. CDR3 DNA: TGCAGCGTTTCTCCTAGACTAGCGGGGAACAATGAGCAGTTCTTC.

The chain employs TRBV11-2 and TRBJ2-5, with D tentatively TRBD1 or TRBD2 (6 bases each). Trimming took 0 bases from V and 4 from J, leaving 9 bases between them. Germline values: CDR1 SGHAT, CDR2 FQNNGV. The CDR3 extends over 14 amino acids. CDR3 sequence: CASSLERGVETQYF. The CDR3 DNA follows: TGTGCCAGCAGCTTAGAGAGGGGGGTAGAGACCCAGTACTTC. The complete variable domain, with remaining parts taken from reference TRBV11-2 and TRBJ2-5, reads EAGVAQSPRYKIIEKRQSVAFWCNPISGHATLYWYQQILGQGPKLLIQFQNNGVVDDSQLPKDRFSAERLKGVDSTLKIQPAKLEDSAVYLCASSLERGVETQYFGPGTRLLVL.

CDR3 sequence: CASSLRQNNYGYTF. The CDR3 DNA reads TGTGCCAGCAGCTTGCGACAGAATAACTATGGCTACACCTTC. The chain recombines TRBV7-2 with TRBJ1-2; maybe TRBD1 (5 bases). Germline V gives CDR1 SGHTA, CDR2 FQGNSA. V was clipped by 3 bases and J by 1 base, with 9 bases between them. This CDR3 contains 14 residues.

The genes are TRBV11-2 and TRBJ2-2; D remains ambiguous. V was cut by 0 bases and J by 3 bases, with 8 bases left in between. Germline CDR1 reads SGHAT; CDR2 reads FQNNGV. The CDR3 runs to 15 residues. Written as DNA, the CDR3 is TGTGCCAGCAGCTTAGATGGGTCAGACACCGGGGAGCTGTTTTTT. Translation gives CASSLDGSDTGELFF.

The chain carries TRBV7-3 and TRBJ2-1, with 11 bases that match TRBD2. V dropped 5 bases and J dropped 5; count of bases not matched to a gene: 11. The CDR3 length is 17 residues. Germline lookup yields CDR1 SGHTA and CDR2 FQGTGA. This CDR3 is CASSLSKTSGANNEQFF. The CDR3 DNA follows: TGTGCCAGCAGCCTCTCAAAGACTAGCGGGGCAAACAATGAGCAGTTCTTC. The full variable domain, completed using reference TRBV7-3 and TRBJ2-1, is GAGVSQTPSNKVTEKGKYVELRCDPISGHTALYWYRQSLGQGPEFLIYFQGTGAADDSGLPNDRFFAVRPEGSVSTLKIQRTERGDSAVYLCASSLSKTSGANNEQFFGPGTRLTVL.